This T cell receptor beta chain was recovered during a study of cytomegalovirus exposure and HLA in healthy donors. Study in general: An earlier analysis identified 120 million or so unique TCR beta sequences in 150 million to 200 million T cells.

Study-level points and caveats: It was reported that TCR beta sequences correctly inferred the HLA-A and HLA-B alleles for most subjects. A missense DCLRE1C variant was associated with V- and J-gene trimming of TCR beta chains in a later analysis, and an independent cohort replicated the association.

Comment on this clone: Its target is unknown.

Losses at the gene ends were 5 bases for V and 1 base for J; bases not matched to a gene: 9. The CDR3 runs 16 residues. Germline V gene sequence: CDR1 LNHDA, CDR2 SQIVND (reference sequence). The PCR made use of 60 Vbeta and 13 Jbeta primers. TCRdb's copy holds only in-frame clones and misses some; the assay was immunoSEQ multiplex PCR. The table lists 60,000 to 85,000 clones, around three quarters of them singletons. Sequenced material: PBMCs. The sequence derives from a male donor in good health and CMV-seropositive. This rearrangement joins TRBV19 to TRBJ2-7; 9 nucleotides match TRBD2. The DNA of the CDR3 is TGTGCCAGTAGTTTATATAGCGGGGGCCCATCCTACGAGCAGTACTTC. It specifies CASSLYSGGPSYEQYF.